Below, 28 T cell receptor beta chains from the same sample are listed, as sequenced in a study of blood T cell repertoires in COVID-19 (dated by TCRdb to the early 2020s). Receptor libraries were prepared by the immunoSEQ multiplex PCR assay. TCRdb provides this immuneACCESS table in a form limited to in-frame rearrangements. Some clones are lacking; in checked studies, under half of them reflect an unresolved V gene, and why the rest are absent is not known. The sample table contains tens of thousands of clones; only one count was recorded for around 86% of them. 7.5% to 9.5% of the sample belongs to the ten largest clones. The specimen was peripheral blood. The receptors derive from an elderly man with active or convalescent COVID-19.

The chain is built from TRBV5-6 and TRBJ2-7, with 8 bases that match TRBD1. Germline-derived CDR1 and CDR2 are SGHDT and YYEEEE. Unmatched junction bases numbered 2, after V lost 3 bases and J lost 3 bases. This CDR3 is 13 amino acids long. The CDR3 reads CASSSGTGYEQYV. The CDR3 DNA sequence: TGTGCCAGCAGCTCCGGGACAGGCTACGAGCAGTACGTC.

In its sample, this clone was seen once. The V and J genes are TRBV7-3 and TRBJ1-2; 9 bases are a match to TRBD1. Germline-derived CDR1 and CDR2 are SGHTA and FQGTGA. This CDR3 region has 15 residues. Unmatched junction bases numbered 10, after V lost 4 bases and J lost 7 bases. The CDR3 nucleotides are TGTGCCAGCAGCTCGGGCAATAACAGGGGGCTTGGCTACACCTTC. Translated, it gives CASSSGNNRGLGYTF.

The chain couples TRBV24-1 to TRBJ2-1; 13 positions match TRBD2. Germline trimming cut 5 bases from V and 0 bases from J; bases unmatched to any gene: 9. This CDR3 is 19 amino acids long. Looked up from germline, CDR1 is KGHDR and CDR2 is SFDVKD. The CDR3 DNA reads TGTGCCACCAGTGCACCGGGACTAGCGGGGAAAAGCTCCTACAATGAGCAGTTCTTC. This gives the protein CATSAPGLAGKSSYNEQFF.

The chain has TRBV4-2 and TRBJ2-3; 10 nucleotides agree with TRBD1. CDR3 length: 19 amino acids. With 2 bases clipped from V and 3 bases from J, the junction kept 14 bases outside the gene matches. CDR1 and CDR2 (germline): LGHNA, YNFKEQ. The CDR3 reads CASSQYITTGTGVTDTQYF. In DNA, the CDR3 is TGTGCCAGCAGCCAATATATTACGACCGGGACAGGGGTAACAGATACGCAGTATTTT.

The genes are TRBV24-1 and TRBJ1-4; 9 bases agree with TRBD1. CDR1 KGHDR and CDR2 SFDVKD come from the germline V gene. Trimming at V came to 4 bases and at J to 7 bases, leaving 6 bases not matched to a gene. CDR3 length: 15 residues. The CDR3 protein is CATSDPGQGSEKLFF. DNA for the CDR3: TGTGCCACCAGTGACCCCGGACAGGGGAGTGAAAAACTGTTTTTT.

This clone has just one count. This chain connects TRBV6-1 to TRBJ1-2, with 7 bases aligning to TRBD1. Trimming took 2 bases from V and 4 from J; bases not matched to a gene: 4. Per germline, CDR1 MNHNS and CDR2 SASEGT. This CDR3 has 14 residues. The CDR3 spells CASSEPGTAYGYTF. CDR3 sequence (DNA): TGTGCCAGCAGTGAACCAGGGACAGCCTATGGCTACACCTTC.

CDR3 loop: CASSLGGQTLTGELFF. The DNA for the CDR3 is TGTGCCAGCAGCTTAGGAGGACAGACTTTAACCGGGGAGCTGTTTTTT. The chain is built from TRBV11-2 and TRBJ2-2; D possibly corresponds to TRBD1 (6 bases). Between the trimmed V and J ends, which lost 1 base and 5 bases, there was a span of 14 bases. CDR1 and CDR2 from the germline V gene are SGHAT and FQNNGV. The CDR3 runs 16 residues.

The chain joins TRBV2 to TRBJ1-1; a possible D gene is TRBD1 (5 bases). V was trimmed by 7 bases and J by 7 bases, leaving 13 bases between them. The CDR3 covers 12 residues. Germline V CDR1 and CDR2: SNHLY, FYNNEI. The CDR3 spells CASNRWGDEAFF. The CDR3 nucleotides are TGTGCCAGCAACAGATGGGGGGATGAAGCTTTCTTT.

In this sample, this clone turned up once. V gene TRBV5-1 combines with J gene TRBJ2-3, with D tentatively TRBD1 (6 bases). V gave up 6 bases and J gave up 4 bases, with 15 bases separating them. CDR3 size: 14 residues. Germline V CDR1 and CDR2: SGHRS, YFSETQ. CDR3 sequence: CASTRGQGADTQYF. In DNA form, the CDR3 reads TGCGCCAGCACTCGGGGACAAGGGGCAGATACGCAGTATTTT.

The chain carries TRBV28 and TRBJ2-7; TRBD1 matches 8 bases. The CDR3 is 14 amino acids. The V segment lost 5 bases and the J segment 3 bases; nucleotides outside the gene matches: 6. CDR1 and CDR2 from the germline V gene are MDHEN and SYDVKM. This chain's CDR3 is CASSPGQVFYEQYV. The CDR3 nucleotides read TGTGCCAGCAGTCCGGGACAGGTGTTCTACGAGCAGTACGTC.

This chain connects TRBV27 to TRBJ1-1, with 8 bases fitting TRBD1. J gave up 3 bases and V 5 bases, and 2 bases lay outside the gene matches. The CDR3 loop spans 13 amino acids. Germline loops: CDR1 MNHEY, CDR2 SMNVEV (reference sequence). DNA of the CDR3: TGTGCCAGCAGTGAGGACAGGGACACTGAAGCTTTCTTT. Its translation is CASSEDRDTEAFF.

The gene calls are TRBV6-5 and TRBJ2-1; 12 bases align to TRBD2. Germline lookup yields CDR1 MNHEY and CDR2 SVGAGI. J gave up 5 bases and V 6 bases, and 5 bases lay outside the gene matches. The CDR3 length is 15 residues. The CDR3 is CASSRGLAGNNEQFF. In nucleotides, the CDR3 is TGTGCCAGCAGCCGAGGACTAGCGGGGAACAATGAGCAGTTCTTC.

This chain joins TRBV18 and TRBJ2-5, with D maybe TRBD2 (5 bases). V dropped 4 bases and J dropped 5 bases, with 11 bases sitting between them. Looked up from germline, CDR1 is KGHSH and CDR2 is LQKENI. The CDR3 runs to 13 residues. CDR3 residues: CASSLAKGETQYF. Written as DNA, the CDR3 is TGTGCCAGCTCACTAGCGAAGGGTGAGACCCAGTACTTC.

This clone was picked up a small number of times. The V and J genes are TRBV21-1 and TRBJ2-7; TRBD2 is the table's D call, not checked against the DNA. TRBV21-1 is reported as a pseudogene. The CDR3 sequence is 15 residues long. The CDR3 region is CASSKAAGLWYEQYV. The CDR3 coding sequence is TGTGCCAGCAGCAAAGCAGCGGGGCTTTGGTACGAGCAGTACGTC.

The rearrangement uses TRBV28 and TRBJ1-3, with a possible D match to TRBD1 (6 bases). The V and J ends lost 4 bases and 6 bases respectively, with 13 bases between them. CDR1 is MDHEN and CDR2 is SYDVKM in the germline V gene. CDR3 length: 14 amino acids. CDR3: CASSYGGRENTIYF. The CDR3, as DNA: TGTGCCAGCAGTTACGGGGGGCGCGAAAACACCATATATTTT. The whole variable domain, filled in from reference TRBV28 and TRBJ1-3, reads DVKVTQSSRYLVKRTGEKVFLECVQDMDHENMFWYRQDPGLGLRLIYFSYDVKMKEKGDIPEGYSVSREKKERFSLILESASTNQTSMYLCASSYGGRENTIYFGEGSWLTVV.

V and J are TRBV30 and TRBJ1-5, with 9 bases fitting TRBD1. The germline CDR1 and CDR2 sequences are GTSNPN and SVGIG (reference sequence). With 3 bases clipped from V and 7 bases from J, the junction kept 4 bases outside the gene matches. This CDR3 has 13 residues. CDR3 sequence (DNA): TGTGCCTGGAGACAGGGGGCCCGGCAGCCCCAGCATTTT. This gives the protein CAWRQGARQPQHF.

This CDR3 reads CASSRSTVKNTEAFF. CDR3 nucleotides: TGTGCCAGCAGCCGATCGACAGTTAAGAACACTGAAGCTTTCTTT. The V and J genes are TRBV6-5 and TRBJ1-1; D is perhaps TRBD1 (5 bases). The germline CDR1 and CDR2 sequences are MNHEY and SVGAGI. The CDR3 loop spans 15 amino acids. V gave up 6 bases and J gave up 1 base, with 15 bases separating them.

The rearrangement uses TRBV4-2 and TRBJ2-2; 7 positions match TRBD2. CDR3 size: 15 residues. V shed 0 bases and J 6 bases; nucleotides not matched to a gene: 4. Germline V gene data show CDR1 as LGHNA and CDR2 as YNFKEQ. CDR3 in amino acids: CASSQDGGIAGELFF. In DNA, the CDR3 is TGTGCCAGCAGCCAAGACGGGGGGATCGCCGGGGAGCTGTTTTTT.

The V call is TRBV3-1 (or the pseudogene TRBV3-2), the J call TRBJ1-2, with a tentative D call TRBD1 (5 bases). CDR3 length: 14 residues. Germline lookup yields CDR1 LGHDT and CDR2 YNNKEL (reference sequence). Trimming stripped 1 base from V and 2 bases from J, with 8 bases between. The CDR3 DNA sequence: TGTGCCAGCAGCCAAGCCGCAGGGAACTATGGCTACACCTTC. It specifies CASSQAAGNYGYTF.

V gene TRBV5-1 combines with J gene TRBJ2-5, with D perhaps matching TRBD1 (6 bases). The CDR3 is made up of 15 amino acids. V was pared by 0 bases and J by 1 base, with 10 bases between. Germline CDR1 and CDR2: SGHRS and YFSETQ. As DNA, the CDR3 is TGCGCCAGCAGCTTGGGAGGGACATCCCAAGAGACCCAGTACTTC. Its protein product is CASSLGGTSQETQYF.

The rearrangement joins TRBV2 to TRBJ1-5; 10 bases agree with TRBD1. Germline V gene sequence: CDR1 SNHLY, CDR2 FYNNEI. Trimming at V came to 6 bases and at J to 2 bases, leaving 10 bases not matched to a gene. CDR3 length: 17 amino acids. The CDR3 loop is CASRVGGDRGGNQPQHF. CDR3 sequence (DNA): TGTGCCAGCAGGGTTGGCGGGGACAGGGGTGGCAATCAGCCCCAGCATTTT.

The chain recombines TRBV5-1 with TRBJ2-5; 7 nucleotides align to TRBD1. Trimming took 3 bases from V and 3 from J; bases not matched to a gene: 8. This CDR3 has 15 amino acids. Germline V lookup: CDR1 SGHRS, CDR2 YFSETQ. The CDR3 region has the DNA TGCGCCAGCAGCTCCACCGGGACAGCGAAAGAGACCCAGTACTTC. This gives the protein CASSSTGTAKETQYF.

The CDR3 reads CASSSDYTQYF. CDR3 bases: TGTGCCAGCAGTTCCGACTATACGCAGTATTTT. The chain uses TRBV28 and TRBJ2-3; D not certain. This CDR3 spans 11 amino acids. Germline V gene data show CDR1 as MDHEN and CDR2 as SYDVKM. V was clipped by 4 bases and J by 7 bases, with 6 bases between them.

This chain links TRBV4-1 with TRBJ1-4; D is perhaps TRBD1 (6 bases). Germline loops: CDR1 MGHRA, CDR2 YSYEKL. Deletions cut 4 bases from V and 1 base from J, with 13 bases between. The CDR3 totals 16 residues. DNA of the CDR3: TGCGCCAGCAGCCGGCAGACGACAGGAACTAATGAAAAACTGTTTTTT. Translated, it gives CASSRQTTGTNEKLFF.

The rearrangement links TRBV3-1 (or the pseudogene TRBV3-2) to TRBJ1-2; D remains ambiguous. This CDR3 region has 15 residues. V was clipped by 4 bases and J by 4 bases, with 16 bases between them. From germline, CDR1 is LGHDT and CDR2 YNNKEL (reference sequence). Here the CDR3 reads CASSPQPGIPYGYTF. The CDR3 coding sequence is TGTGCCAGCAGCCCACAACCCGGGATTCCCTATGGCTACACCTTC.

The chain links TRBV3-1 (or the pseudogene TRBV3-2) to TRBJ1-1; no definite D call. The length of the CDR3 is 13 residues. Germline CDR1 reads LGHDT; CDR2 reads YNNKEL (reference sequence). With 4 bases removed from V and 7 bases from J, the gap between germline ends came to 13 bases. CDR3 in DNA: TGTGCCAGCAGCCCACTTAGACTAGATGAAGCTTTCTTT. Translation: CASSPLRLDEAFF.

This chain uses TRBV5-1 with TRBJ2-6; 11 bases line up with TRBD1. There are 17 residues in the CDR3. Germline V gives CDR1 SGHRS, CDR2 YFSETQ. Trimming took 4 bases from V and 3 from J; bases not matched to a gene: 6. The CDR3 DNA is TGCGCCAGCAGCACCGGGACAGGGGGAGGTGGGGCCAACGTCCTGACTTTC. It codes for CASSTGTGGGGANVLTF.

The J gene is TRBJ2-5, the V gene TRBV11-2; 12 nucleotides agree with TRBD1. The CDR3 consists of 16 residues. Germline V gene lookup returns CDR1 SGHAT and CDR2 FQNNGV. Germline trimming cut 4 bases from V and 0 bases from J; bases unmatched to any gene: 3. CDR3 amino acids: CASSSRDRGHQETQYF. The CDR3 nucleotides are TGTGCCAGCAGCTCTCGGGACAGGGGGCACCAAGAGACCCAGTACTTC.